These T cell receptor beta chains were read from a single sample in a study of shared clonotypes between healthy human individuals. The repertoire was sequenced with immunoSEQ multiplex PCR; TCRdb's copy has only in-frame clones and lacks some. Of approximately 720,000 clones listed, just over 90% are singletons. Material for sequencing was naive CD8+ T cells sorted from blood. These TCRs come from a man aged 25-40 years in good health. Both conserved end residues are part of each CDR3. D genes are given only for firm matches. The size field is filled for only some rows; it gives once, few, many or a size class.

clone_size	v_call	j_call	cdr3_length	d_call	cdr3_aa	cdr3_nt
-	TRBV6-6	TRBJ2-7	16	TRBD1	CASSYPVDRVLHKQYF	TGTGCCAGCAGTTACCCGGTAGACAGGGTTTTGCACAAGCAGTACTTC
-	TRBV28	TRBJ2-2	21	TRBD2	CASSWVGSPGLAGGNSGELFF	TGTGCCAGCAGTTGGGTGGGGTCACCGGGACTAGCCGGTGGCAATTCCGGGGAGCTGTTTTTT
-	TRBV19	TRBJ2-1	14	-	CASSWGDSYNEQFF	TGTGCCAGTTCCTGGGGGGACAGTTACAATGAGCAGTTCTTC
-	TRBV18	TRBJ2-6	16	-	CASSPPGISGANVLTF	TGTGCCAGCTCACCACCCGGGATCTCTGGGGCCAACGTCCTGACTTTC
once	TRBV5-1	TRBJ2-2	16	TRBD1	CANRRDRLTNTGELFF	TGCGCCAACCGACGGGACAGGCTAACGAACACCGGGGAGCTGTTTTTT
once	TRBV27	TRBJ2-7	14	TRBD2	CASTFGGRLYEQYF	TGTGCCAGCACTTTTGGCGGGAGATTATACGAGCAGTACTTC
once	TRBV27	TRBJ2-7	13	-	CASSYGPVREQYF	TGTGCCAGCAGTTACGGACCAGTTCGCGAGCAGTACTTC
-	TRBV29-1	TRBJ2-2	16	-	CSVQSRGTWGTGELFF	TGCAGCGTCCAATCTCGGGGGACCTGGGGGACCGGGGAGCTGTTTTTT
-	TRBV6-5	TRBJ2-1	15	-	CASRHRDFTYNEQFF	TGTGCCAGCAGGCACCGGGACTTTACCTACAATGAGCAGTTCTTC
-	TRBV25-1	TRBJ2-1	11	-	CASSPWDEQFF	TGTGCCAGCAGTCCTTGGGATGAGCAGTTCTTC
-	TRBV6-1	TRBJ2-5	16	TRBD2	CASSELAGSYQETQYF	TGTGCCAGCAGTGAACTAGCGGGGTCTTACCAAGAGACCCAGTACTTC
-	TRBV28	TRBJ2-3	15	TRBD2	CASSSRTSGTDTQYF	TGTGCCAGCAGTTCGAGGACTAGCGGGACAGATACGCAGTATTTT
-	TRBV6-5	TRBJ1-1	15	-	CASSYEPVLYTEAFF	TGTGCCAGCAGTTACGAGCCCGTTCTTTACACTGAAGCTTTCTTT
-	TRBV15	TRBJ1-1	13	-	CATSTLMNTEAFF	TGTGCCACCAGCACCTTGATGAACACTGAAGCTTTCTTT
-	TRBV29-1	TRBJ2-1	13	TRBD1	CSVTGDSYNEQFF	TGCAGCGTTACAGGGGATTCCTACAATGAGCAGTTCTTC
-	TRBV27	TRBJ2-1	14	TRBD1	CASSSGTGLNEQFF	TGTGCCAGCAGTTCCGGGACAGGGTTGAATGAGCAGTTCTTC
-	TRBV4-3	TRBJ1-1	17	-	CASSQDPSGGWDTEAFF	TGCGCCAGCAGCCAAGATCCGTCGGGCGGGTGGGACACTGAAGCTTTCTTT
-	TRBV11-2	TRBJ2-2	16	-	CASSLVVRDWTGELFF	TGTGCCAGCAGCTTAGTCGTGAGGGACTGGACCGGGGAGCTGTTTTTT
-	TRBV5-1	TRBJ2-7	15	-	CASGNGPQGFYEQYF	TGCGCCAGCGGTAACGGGCCACAGGGTTTCTACGAGCAGTACTTC
-	TRBV4-3	TRBJ2-2	16	-	CASSQDLPLNTGELFF	TGCGCCAGCAGCCAAGATCTGCCGCTTAACACCGGGGAGCTGTTTTTT
few	TRBV2	TRBJ1-2	10	-	CASKGYGYTF	TGTGCCAGCAAGGGTTATGGCTACACCTTC
-	TRBV6-5	TRBJ1-5	15	-	CASSYSRDSNQPQHF	TGTGCCAGCAGTTACTCGAGGGATAGCAATCAGCCCCAGCATTTT
-	TRBV7-9	TRBJ2-1	15	-	CASSLAEDYYNEQFF	TGTGCCAGCAGCTTAGCTGAGGACTATTACAATGAGCAGTTCTTC
-	TRBV7-8	TRBJ2-3	12	-	CASSSGRDTQYF	TGTGCCAGCAGCTCTGGAAGGGATACGCAGTATTTT
-	TRBV2	TRBJ2-2	15	-	CASSGSEGDTGELFF	TGTGCCAGCAGTGGGTCCGAAGGGGACACCGGGGAGCTGTTTTTT
-	TRBV4-2	TRBJ1-4	14	TRBD1	CASSKYRGGEKLFF	TGTGCCAGCAGCAAATACAGGGGGGGTGAAAAACTGTTTTTT
few	TRBV6-4	TRBJ2-1	13	-	CASSDSGWGEQFF	TGTGCCAGCAGTGACTCTGGGTGGGGTGAGCAGTTCTTC
once	TRBV7-9	TRBJ1-1	16	-	CASSFFTGQSRAEAFF	TGTGCCAGCAGCTTCTTCACGGGACAATCAAGGGCTGAAGCTTTCTTT
-	TRBV5-1	TRBJ2-3	15	-	CASSLVASRLDTQYF	TGCGCCAGCAGCTTGGTGGCGTCCCGGCTGGATACGCAGTATTTT
-	TRBV4-3	TRBJ2-3	19	TRBD1	CASSQVGRGEDRDTDTQYF	TGCGCCAGCAGCCAAGTCGGTCGGGGCGAGGACAGGGACACAGATACGCAGTATTTT
-	TRBV28	TRBJ1-5	14	TRBD1	CASSPTGGHQPQHF	TGTGCCAGTTCCCCGACAGGGGGTCATCAGCCCCAGCATTTT
-	TRBV2	TRBJ2-4	15	TRBD2	CASSRLAGAKNIQYF	TGTGCCAGCAGTAGACTAGCGGGGGCCAAAAACATTCAGTACTTC
-	TRBV7-9	TRBJ2-1	15	TRBD1	CASSSGTGGLDEQFF	TGTGCCAGCAGCTCCGGGACAGGGGGTCTCGATGAGCAGTTCTTC
-	TRBV4-1	TRBJ2-1	17	TRBD2	CASSQRQLAESYNEQFF	TGCGCCAGCAGCCAAAGACAACTAGCGGAGTCCTACAATGAGCAGTTCTTC
-	TRBV10-1	TRBJ1-1	12	-	CASKGQGTEAFF	TGCGCCAGCAAGGGGCAGGGGACTGAAGCTTTCTTT
-	TRBV7-2	TRBJ2-7	13	-	CASSPAPRYEQYF	TGTGCCAGCAGCCCTGCACCCCGCTACGAGCAGTACTTC
-	TRBV11-2	TRBJ2-6	19	TRBD1	CASSLGRGLKLAGANVLTF	TGTGCCAGCAGCTTAGGCAGGGGGCTTAAATTAGCCGGGGCCAACGTCCTGACTTTC
-	TRBV14	TRBJ2-7	15	-	CASSQDYGIVYEQYF	TGTGCCAGCAGCCAAGACTACGGGATTGTCTACGAGCAGTACTTC
-	TRBV7-9	TRBJ2-1	16	-	CASSFPSGREVNEQFF	TGTGCCAGCAGCTTTCCCAGTGGAAGGGAGGTCAATGAGCAGTTCTTC
-	TRBV10-2	TRBJ1-5	14	-	CASSDTGRNQPQHF	TGCGCCAGCAGTGACACCGGACGGAATCAGCCCCAGCATTTT
-	TRBV5-6	TRBJ1-5	16	-	CASSLEGDLGNQPQHF	TGTGCCAGCAGCTTGGAGGGGGATTTGGGCAATCAGCCCCAGCATTTT
-	TRBV27	TRBJ1-1	14	-	CASSLGSMNTEAFF	TGTGCCAGCAGTTTGGGCAGCATGAACACTGAAGCTTTCTTT